This T cell receptor beta chain was sequenced during a study of T cells in Graves' hyperthyroidism and ophthalmopathy. From RNA transcripts, TCR beta CDR3 regions were amplified. The HTBI set primed first-round TCR CDR3 RT-PCR. MiXCR was run by TCRdb on the multiplex PCR reads, yielding one entry per CDR3 protein. The sample holds 300,000 to 500,000 distinct CDR3 sequences, 14% to 15% seen once. Every diagnosis used clinical symptoms, serum thyroxine and TRAb, thyroid ultrasound and orbital computed tomography. The PBMCs studied were ones that came from about 9.9 ml fresh peripheral blood. On this clonotype: Its cognate antigen is unknown.

Study-level points and caveats: Expanded thyroid clonotypes (above 0.001) were mostly also found in blood. With a median lead of approximately six months before onset, the model predicted ophthalmopathy.

The source material was blood. This TCR came from a woman aged 25 to 39 with Graves' hyperthyroidism.

The CDR3, as DNA: TGTGCCAGCAGCCAACGGAGTGGGAACTCAGCTTTCTTT. Encoded protein: CASSQRSGNSAFF. The J gene is TRBJ1-1, the V gene TRBV4-2; D remains ambiguous. Germline V gene sequence: CDR1 LGHNA, CDR2 YNFKEQ. Trimming cost V 2 bases and J 10 bases, with 14 bases left between them. This CDR3 has 13 amino acids.